Described below is a single T cell receptor (beta chain) sequence and its context. This clonotype was recorded at least ten times. No antigen is known for it. No base quality values were provided; no much bigger clone lies one nucleotide off. The data derive from a study of neurological immune-mediated disorders (dated by TCRdb to between 2017 and 2020). Notes on the research overall: Of the approximately 35 multiple sclerosis patients, some 30 had relapsing-remitting MS and 3 had secondary progressive MS. Peripheral blood TCR-beta repertoires from HTLV-I-associated myelopathy (HAM/TSP) patients, multiple sclerosis patients and healthy controls were compared by UMI-based sequencing. Longitudinal samples, technical triplicates and paired sorted CD4+ and CD8+ T-cell subsets, alongside PBMC samples, were included among the roughly 100 TCR-beta libraries. Longitudinal HAM/TSP and healthy donors were sampled at 3 time-points each (roughly 3-40 month intervals). Of the approximately 70 subjects in the cohort, around 15 were HAM/TSP patients, some 34 were multiple sclerosis patients, and 20 were healthy controls.

The sample's time point label, in plain terms: longitudinal time-point 1 (baseline). Libraries from unsorted PBMCs were made from 2 million PBMCs kept in RNAlater at -80 degrees C until RNA extraction. Multiple sclerosis patients were enrolled in a US clinical protocol under which disease progression was evaluated by magnetic resonance imaging. PBMCs were separated from peripheral blood using Ficoll-Hypaque density gradient centrifugation and then cryopreserved in liquid nitrogen. cDNA was synthesized by template-switch 5'RACE using a primer with a 10-nucleotide random unique molecular identifier that tagged each TCR transcript. Each sequencing run produced over 190 million TCR-beta sequences covering 15-18 subjects. Total RNA was extracted with the RNeasy kit. Using the KAPA Real-time Library Amplification kit, TCR-beta VDJ regions were amplified with primers for the TCR constant region and the 5'RACE anchor. Sample indexes and Illumina adaptors were added in a first PCR, after which library yield was increased in a second PCR. After purification with Ampure beads, the TCR product of roughly 650 bp was size-selected on a 2% E-gel SizeSelection system. Before pooling, library quality was assessed on a Bioanalyzer, concentration was determined with Qubit, and library quantification was performed with the Kapa Library Quantification kit. An Illumina HiSeq 2500 sequenced the libraries paired-end 2 x 150 bp. To increase sequence diversity, about 25-30% phiX was spiked into each library pool. In the paper's pipeline: The quality-filtered reads were processed with the UMI-based MiGEC pipeline, whose error correction step removed more than 80% of the raw TCR sequences. IMGT germline references were used for alignment of VDJ genes, and clonotypes were defined by a unique CDR3 amino acid sequence together with V-J genes. Clonal expansion, Shannon diversity, and CDR3 relatedness (CalcPairwiseDistances, ClusterSamples) were evaluated with VDJtools, and phylogenetic trees were built with CLCbio workbench. Clones with at least 8 unique UMIs were defined as expanded, with this threshold being based on coefficient-of-variation modelling across technical triplicates. TCRdb reran the public reads through fastp at Q25 and MiXCR, keeping productive beta chains. CDR3 protein duplicates are merged, each entry listing the most common genes and DNA. These V and J calls are TCRdb output, not the study's own analysis. In this sample the table shows tens of thousands of distinct CDR3 sequences, roughly 3.1% of which occur a single time. The top ten clones comprise roughly 7.7% of the sample.

Summary of the overall study and its limitations: In phylogenetic analysis, the repertoires of 18 of 34 MS patients grouped into a cluster of related CDR3 sequences, which suggests a possible signature at the repertoire level. No association of the MS cluster with clinical or MRI features was observed, and the need for larger cohorts was stated by the authors. The highest TCR clonal expansion was observed in HAM/TSP patients, whereas the lowest was observed in MS patients, even when compared with healthy controls. No identical CDR3 amino acid sequences were shared among expanded clones across subjects, suggesting private TCR-beta repertoires in all groups.

The junction shows trimming of 0 bases on V and 5 bases on J, and the gene matches do not reach 5 bases of it. Spanning cysteine to phenylalanine, the CDR3 consists of 15 amino acids. Only CDR3 DNA remains: 45 bases, in frame from the first base. The germline V gene (reference sequence) specifies DFQATT as CDR1 and SNEGSKA as CDR2. Rearrangement joined TRBV20-1 to TRBJ2-1; 9 bases in the junction line up with TRBD1. The receptor's source is a woman aged 55 to 70 with multiple sclerosis. Specimen: PBMCs. The DNA is TGCAGTGCTAGAGACAGGGACAGGGCACACAATGAGCAGTTCTTC. It encodes CSARDRDRAHNEQFF.